These 20 T cell receptor beta chains share one sample of origin, sequenced in a study of blood T cell repertoires in COVID-19. TCRdb's table, derived via immunoSEQ multiplex PCR, lists solely in-frame clones and lacks some. The sample has about 160,000 clones; 80% to 90% are singletons. The sequenced sample consisted of peripheral blood. The receptors originated from a man between 65 and 80 years old with acute or convalescent COVID-19.

This chain links TRBV4-2 with TRBJ2-3, with 8 bases identical to TRBD2. Germline assignment: CDR1 LGHNA and CDR2 YNFKEQ. J was trimmed by 2 bases and V by 0 bases; bases with no gene match: 4. This CDR3 contains 16 residues. CDR3 protein: CASSQDGREATDTQYF. Here the CDR3 DNA reads TGTGCCAGCAGCCAAGATGGGCGGGAGGCCACAGATACGCAGTATTTT.

V and J are TRBV7-6 and TRBJ2-5, with D maybe TRBD1 (6 bases). Germline V gene data show CDR1 as SGHVS and CDR2 as FNYEAQ. This CDR3 is 15 amino acids long. Trimming left V 4 bases short and J 4 bases short, with 16 bases between. The CDR3 DNA is TGTGCCAGCAGCTCAACGACAGGTATAGCAGAGACCCAGTACTTC. This translates into CASSSTTGIAETQYF.

The J gene is TRBJ2-7, the V gene TRBV4-2; TRBD2 aligns across 10 bases. This CDR3 region has 15 residues. Unmatched junction bases numbered 6, after V lost 1 base and J lost 6 bases. Per germline, CDR1 LGHNA and CDR2 YNFKEQ. The CDR3 DNA follows: TGTGCCAGCAGCCAAGTGCTAGCGGGAGTCGGCGAGCAGTACTTC. Its translation: CASSQVLAGVGEQYF.

The rearrangement uses TRBV9 and TRBJ2-1; the match to TRBD2 covers 9 bases. Germline CDR1 is SGDLS and CDR2 is YYNGEE. J gave up 9 bases and V 0 bases, and 7 bases lay outside the gene matches. The CDR3 is 15 residues long. This CDR3 is CASSVGGTSRGEQFF. The DNA for the CDR3 is TGTGCCAGCAGCGTAGGTGGGACTAGCCGGGGTGAGCAGTTCTTC.

The chain combines TRBV5-4 with TRBJ2-7; 14 bases map to TRBD2. Germline CDR1 reads SGHNT; CDR2 reads YYREEE (reference sequence). The CDR3 runs 15 residues. Trimming at V came to 4 bases and at J to 7 bases, leaving 7 bases not matched to a gene. The CDR3 reads CASSLGLAGVGEQYF. As DNA, the CDR3 is TGTGCCAGCAGCCTGGGACTAGCGGGAGTGGGGGAGCAGTACTTC.

The V gene is TRBV15, the J gene TRBJ2-7; tentative D call: TRBD1 (5 bases). The V end lost 0 bases, the J end lost 3 bases, and 9 bases lay between the germline ends. The V gene's germline CDR1 is LNHNV and CDR2 YYDKDF (reference sequence). This CDR3 contains 14 residues. DNA for the CDR3: TGTGCCACCAGCAGAGATCTCAGGGTCTACGAGCAGTACTTC. Its protein is CATSRDLRVYEQYF.

Only one count was recorded for this clone. The V call is TRBV6-2 or TRBV6-3, the J call TRBJ2-2, with D tentatively TRBD1 (6 bases). Trimming pared 0 bases from V and 7 bases from J, leaving 24 bases between. The germline V gene has CDR1 MNHEY and CDR2 SVGEGT. The CDR3 extends over 19 amino acids. The CDR3 DNA sequence: TGTGCCAGCAGTTACTCGACCCCCCCCCGGCAGGGGTATGTCGGGGAGCTGTTTTTT. Encoded protein: CASSYSTPPRQGYVGELFF.

The chain carries TRBV28 and TRBJ2-2; TRBD2 matches at 10 bases. This CDR3 is 15 amino acids long. The V and J ends lost 6 bases and 3 bases, in that order; junction bases with no gene match: 4. In germline, CDR1 is MDHEN, CDR2 SYDVKM. This CDR3 is CASRRLAGYTGELFF. CDR3 sequence (DNA): TGTGCCAGCAGGCGACTAGCGGGTTACACCGGGGAGCTGTTTTTT.

The rearrangement joins TRBV4-3 to TRBJ1-1; the D gene is possibly TRBD1 (6 bases). With 1 base removed from V and 3 bases from J, the gap between germline ends came to 15 bases. Germline CDR1 and CDR2: LGHNA and YSLEER. The CDR3 spans 16 residues. CDR3: CASSQGNRDKDTEAFF. CDR3 bases: TGCGCCAGCAGCCAAGGAAACCGGGACAAGGACACTGAAGCTTTCTTT.

The V and J genes are TRBV10-3 and TRBJ2-3; 10 nucleotides match TRBD2. Germline V lookup: CDR1 ENHRY, CDR2 SYGVKD. The CDR3 has 14 residues. The junction had 5 bases not matched to a gene; V was cut back by 7 bases and J by 4 bases. In DNA form, the CDR3 reads TGTGCCATCACTGGGACTAGCGATGCAGATACGCAGTATTTT. It is translated as CAITGTSDADTQYF.

The V gene is TRBV18, the J gene TRBJ1-1; 9 nucleotides match TRBD1. The length of the CDR3 is 14 residues. After removal of 6 bases from V and 4 bases from J, the junction contained 6 bases not matched to a gene. Germline V gives CDR1 KGHSH, CDR2 LQKENI. The CDR3: CASSLGTGSTEAFF. The CDR3 region has the DNA TGTGCCAGCTCGCTGGGGACAGGGAGCACTGAAGCTTTCTTT.

The chain is built from TRBV14 and TRBJ1-5, with a possible D match to TRBD1 (5 bases). The germline V gene has CDR1 SGHDN and CDR2 FVKESK. The CDR3 spans 15 residues. Trimming cost V 4 bases and J 5 bases, with 15 bases left between them. CDR3 sequence (DNA): TGTGCCAGCAGCCCCGAGGGGAGGGGTGATCAGCCCCAGCATTTT. Its protein is CASSPEGRGDQPQHF.

This sequence joins TRBV6-5 and TRBJ1-1; no firm D call. The CDR3 contains 13 residues. CDR1 is MNHEY, CDR2 SVGAGI, per germline. V gave up 0 bases and J gave up 8 bases, with 10 bases separating them. For the CDR3, the DNA is TGTGCCAGCAGTTACTCGTTAGAGACAGAAGCTTTCTTT. This sequence encodes CASSYSLETEAFF.

The chain is built from TRBV4-1 and TRBJ1-2; D unresolved. Germline CDR1 is MGHRA and CDR2 is YSYEKL. The V end was cut by 3 bases, the J end by 1 base, with 9 bases between. The CDR3 has 14 residues. CDR3 protein: CASSHEGLNYGYTF. The CDR3 DNA sequence: TGCGCCAGCAGCCACGAAGGACTTAACTATGGCTACACCTTC.

J is TRBJ2-7 and V is TRBV21-1; the table's TRBD2 call for D was not verified on the DNA. TRBV21-1 is a known pseudogene. The CDR3 runs 16 residues. Here the CDR3 reads CASSKGRLAGFYEQYF. As DNA, the CDR3 is TGTGCCAGCAGCAAAGGGCGGCTAGCGGGATTCTACGAGCAGTACTTC.

The chain is built from TRBV5-6 and TRBJ2-7, with 9 bases that match TRBD1. V lost 4 bases, J lost 4 bases, and 12 bases stayed unmatched. This CDR3 is built from 16 residues. The germline V gene encodes CDR1 SGHDT and CDR2 YYEEEE. This CDR3 reads CASSEPPGQGPYEQYF. The CDR3 DNA reads TGTGCCAGCAGCGAACCTCCGGGACAGGGCCCGTACGAGCAGTACTTC.

The V and J genes are TRBV7-9 and TRBJ1-3, with TRBD1 as a possible D gene (6 bases). With 1 base removed from V and 1 base from J, the gap between germline ends came to 11 bases. Germline V gene data show CDR1 as SEHNR and CDR2 as FQNEAQ (reference sequence). This CDR3 is 16 amino acids long. Here the CDR3 DNA reads TGTGCCAGCAGCTTAGTGGGGGGGCGGTCTGGAAACACCATATATTTT. This gives the protein CASSLVGGRSGNTIYF.

The count of this clone is one. The chain couples TRBV6-6 to TRBJ2-7, with D possibly matching TRBD2 (5 bases). From germline, CDR1 is MNHNY and CDR2 SVGAGI (reference sequence). This CDR3 comprises 11 residues. V was trimmed by 8 bases and J by 6 bases, leaving 11 bases between them. In DNA, the CDR3 is TGTGCCAGCCGGAGGCCCCTCGAGCAGTACTTC. Its translation: CASRRPLEQYF.

The genes are TRBV27 and TRBJ1-2; 9 bases are shared with TRBD1. This CDR3 is 15 amino acids long. The germline CDR1 and CDR2 sequences are MNHEY and SMNVEV (reference sequence). Losses at the gene ends were 5 bases for V and 5 bases for J; bases not matched to a gene: 9. CDR3 sequence reads: CASSPRDRVLYGYTF. The CDR3 DNA reads TGTGCCAGCAGTCCTCGGGACAGGGTATTATATGGCTACACCTTC.

The chain has TRBV9 and TRBJ1-3; D not certain. Germline V CDR1 and CDR2: SGDLS, YYNGEE. The germline V and J ends were trimmed by 0 bases and 3 bases, with 7 bases remaining between them. The CDR3 extends over 14 amino acids. The CDR3 DNA reads as TGTGCCAGCAGCGTAGTGGCTAGTGGAAACACCATATATTTT. As protein: CASSVVASGNTIYF.